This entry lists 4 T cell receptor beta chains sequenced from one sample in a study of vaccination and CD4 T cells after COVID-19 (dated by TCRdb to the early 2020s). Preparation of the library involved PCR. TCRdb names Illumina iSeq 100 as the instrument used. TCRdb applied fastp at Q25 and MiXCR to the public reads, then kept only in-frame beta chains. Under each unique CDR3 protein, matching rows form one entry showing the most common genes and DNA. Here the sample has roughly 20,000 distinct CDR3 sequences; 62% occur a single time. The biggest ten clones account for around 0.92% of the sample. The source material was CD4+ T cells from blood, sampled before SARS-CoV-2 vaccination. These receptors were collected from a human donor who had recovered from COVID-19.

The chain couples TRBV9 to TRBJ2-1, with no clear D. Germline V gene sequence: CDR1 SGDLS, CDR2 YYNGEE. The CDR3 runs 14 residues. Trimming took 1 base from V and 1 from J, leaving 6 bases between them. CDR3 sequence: CASSVFGSYNEQFF. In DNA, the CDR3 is TGTGCCAGCAGCGTATTCGGGTCCTACAATGAGCAGTTCTTC.

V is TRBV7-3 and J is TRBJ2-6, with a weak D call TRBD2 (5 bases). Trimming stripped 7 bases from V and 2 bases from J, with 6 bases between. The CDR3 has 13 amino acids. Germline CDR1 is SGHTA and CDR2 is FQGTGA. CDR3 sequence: CASKRAGANVLTF. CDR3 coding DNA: TGTGCCAGCAAGAGGGCTGGGGCCAACGTCCTGACTTTC.

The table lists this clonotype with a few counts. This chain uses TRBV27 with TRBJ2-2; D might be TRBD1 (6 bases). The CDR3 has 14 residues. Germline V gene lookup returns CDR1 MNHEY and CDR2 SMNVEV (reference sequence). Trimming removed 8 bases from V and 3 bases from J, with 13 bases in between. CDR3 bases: TGTGCCAGCCAACCCCAGGGGTACACCGGGGAGCTGTTTTTT. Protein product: CASQPQGYTGELFF.

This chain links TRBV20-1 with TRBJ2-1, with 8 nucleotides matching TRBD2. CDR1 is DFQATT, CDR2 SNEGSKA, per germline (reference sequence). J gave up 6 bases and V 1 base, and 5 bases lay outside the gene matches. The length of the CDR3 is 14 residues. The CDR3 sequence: CSARGLAGVNEQFF. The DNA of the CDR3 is TGCAGTGCTAGAGGCCTAGCGGGCGTCAATGAGCAGTTCTTC.